This entry features one T cell receptor (beta chain) sequence. Its target is unknown. The data were obtained in a study of OX40 agonist ivuxolimab in advanced cancers. In the study overall: Across the patients, intravenous ivuxolimab was delivered every 2 weeks at 0.01 to 10 mg/kg.

Findings and caveats of the study: Patients who responded partially at 0.1-3.0 mg/kg showed clonal expansion ranking among the lowest.

This CDR3 contains 14 residues. V was pared by 3 bases and J by 2 bases, with 2 bases of the junction left unmatched. CDR1 and CDR2 from the germline V gene are SGHTA and FQGTGA. Libraries were prepared by immunoSEQ multiplex PCR; TCRdb keeps only in-frame clonotypes and omits some of them. This table holds under 20,000 clones, approximately 72% found once. The material sequenced was CD4+ or CD8+ T cells sorted from blood, taken in a trial of the OX40 agonist ivuxolimab. The clonotype was recovered from an adult with an advanced solid tumor such as melanoma, head and neck, liver or kidney cancer. V gene TRBV7-3 combines with J gene TRBJ2-3, with 7 bases matching TRBD1. The DNA for the CDR3 is TGTGCCAGCAGCTTCCAGGGGGTCACAGATACGCAGTATTTT. Protein product: CASSFQGVTDTQYF. The whole variable domain, remainder taken from reference TRBV7-3 and TRBJ2-3, is GAGVSQTPSNKVTEKGKYVELRCDPISGHTALYWYRQSLGQGPEFLIYFQGTGAADDSGLPNDRFFAVRPEGSVSTLKIQRTERGDSAVYLCASSFQGVTDTQYFGPGTRLTVL.